Below, 14 T cell receptor beta chains from the same sample are listed, as sequenced in a study of Ad26.COV2.S vaccination and SARS-CoV-2 variants (dated by TCRdb to the early 2020s). Library construction relied on the immunoSEQ multiplex PCR assay. Held by TCRdb, this immuneACCESS table contains in-frame sequences only and omits some clones. Under half of the omission traces to an unresolved V gene where checked; the cause of the rest is unknown. This sample holds about 180,000 clones; around nine tenths were observed only once. The top ten clonotypes cover 5% to 6.5% of the sample. Explained via the paper, the time point label denotes: individuals recovered from natural SARS-CoV-2 infection. Material: peripheral blood, obtained after recovery from COVID-19. These receptors originate from a human donor who had recovered from COVID-19.

The V call is TRBV5-1, the J call TRBJ1-6; D is uncertain. Trimming took 3 bases from V and 6 from J, leaving 4 bases between them. Germline CDR1 and CDR2: SGHRS and YFSETQ. CDR3 size: 12 residues. The CDR3 protein is CASSSRNSPLHF. In DNA, the CDR3 is TGCGCCAGCAGCTCCCGTAATTCACCCCTCCACTTT.

This clone was observed once. The chain links TRBV18 to TRBJ1-2; 11 bases agree with TRBD1. Germline trimming cut 4 bases from V and 7 bases from J; bases unmatched to any gene: 5. CDR1 and CDR2 (germline): KGHSH, LQKENI. The CDR3 is made up of 14 amino acids. In DNA, the CDR3 is TGTGCCAGCTCACTCGGACAGGGGGCGAGTGGCTACACCTTC. It encodes CASSLGQGASGYTF.

The chain combines TRBV2 with TRBJ1-3, with unresolved D. Germline CDR1 is SNHLY and CDR2 is FYNNEI. The V and J ends lost 5 bases and 0 bases respectively, with 8 bases between them. This CDR3 has 14 residues. The CDR3 bases are TGTGCCAGCAGTAAGGACTACTCTGGAAACACCATATATTTT. Translated: CASSKDYSGNTIYF. Variable domain in full (rest from reference TRBV2 and TRBJ1-3): EPEVTQTPSHQVTQMGQEVILRCVPISNHLYFYWYRQILGQKVEFLVSFYNNEISEKSEIFDDQFSVERPDGSNFTLKIRSTKLEDSAMYFCASSKDYSGNTIYFGEGSWLTVV.

The chain uses TRBV6-1 and TRBJ1-5, with D unclear. The germline gives CDR1 MNHNS, CDR2 SASEGT. With 1 base removed from V and 0 bases from J, the gap between germline ends came to 16 bases. There are 18 residues in the CDR3. The CDR3 reads CASSEVGGRLYSNQPQHF. CDR3 DNA: TGTGCCAGCAGTGAAGTTGGAGGACGGCTTTATAGCAATCAGCCCCAGCATTTT.

This rearrangement joins TRBV5-1 to TRBJ2-7; no definite D call. Per germline, CDR1 SGHRS and CDR2 YFSETQ. This CDR3 has 12 amino acids. Deletions cut 4 bases from V and 5 bases from J, with 10 bases between. CDR3 bases: TGCGCCAGCAGCCGTGACCGGGACGAGCAGTACTTC. Its translation is CASSRDRDEQYF.

The V and J genes are TRBV5-6 and TRBJ2-2; D may match TRBD1 or TRBD2 (6 bases each). This CDR3 contains 16 residues. Per germline, CDR1 SGHDT and CDR2 YYEEEE. The V gene lost 2 bases and the J gene lost 0 bases, with 11 bases spanning the gap. CDR3 sequence: CASSFGGDANTGELFF. The DNA of the CDR3 is TGTGCCAGCAGCTTCGGGGGCGACGCGAACACCGGGGAGCTGTTTTTT.

In nucleotides, the CDR3 is TGTGCCAGCAGTCTTAGCGGGGGGGCAAGTGAGCAGTTCTTC. As protein: CASSLSGGASEQFF. The V gene is TRBV6-5, the J gene TRBJ2-1; TRBD2 agrees at 11 bases. V was pared by 5 bases and J by 9 bases, with 6 bases of the junction left unmatched. The CDR3 length is 14 residues. Germline V gene lookup returns CDR1 MNHEY and CDR2 SVGAGI.

The CDR3 DNA follows: TGTGCCAGCAGCCGACAGGGGGACTCCTACAATGAGCAGTTCTTC. Its protein product is CASSRQGDSYNEQFF. The chain is built from TRBV7-3 and TRBJ2-1, with TRBD1 identical over 9 bases. This CDR3 spans 15 amino acids. CDR1 SGHTA and CDR2 FQGTGA come from the germline V gene. Germline trimming cut 5 bases from V and 0 bases from J; bases unmatched to any gene: 2.

A note on this clone: Other nucleotide sequences in the sample specify the same CDR3. The chain joins TRBV9 to TRBJ1-1; perhaps TRBD1 as D (5 bases). Per germline, CDR1 SGDLS and CDR2 YYNGEE. This CDR3 is built from 14 residues. V was clipped by 0 bases and J by 4 bases, with 10 bases between them. CDR3 nucleotides: TGTGCCAGCAGCGTAGCGTGGGGGGGCACTGAAGCTTTCTTT. It translates to CASSVAWGGTEAFF. Using reference TRBV9 and TRBJ1-1 for the parts outside the CDR3, the full variable domain is DSGVTQTPKHLITATGQRVTLRCSPRSGDLSVYWYQQSLDQGLQFLIQYYNGEERAKGNILERFSAQQFPDLHSELNLSSLELGDSALYFCASSVAWGGTEAFFGQGTRLTVV.

The chain combines TRBV7-3 with TRBJ2-7, with 11 bases fitting TRBD1. The CDR3 consists of 15 residues. The J segment lost 4 bases and the V segment lost 4 bases, leaving 6 bases of the junction unmatched. Germline V gene lookup returns CDR1 SGHTA and CDR2 FQGTGA. This CDR3 is CASSWGQGDSYEQYF. CDR3 sequence (DNA): TGTGCCAGCAGCTGGGGACAGGGGGATTCTTACGAGCAGTACTTC. The full variable domain, with the rest looked up from reference TRBV7-3 and TRBJ2-7, is GAGVSQTPSNKVTEKGKYVELRCDPISGHTALYWYRQSLGQGPEFLIYFQGTGAADDSGLPNDRFFAVRPEGSVSTLKIQRTERGDSAVYLCASSWGQGDSYEQYFGPGTRLTVT.

The chain uses TRBV19 and TRBJ1-1; possibly TRBD1 for D (5 bases). Trimming removed 2 bases at V and 10 bases at J, with 11 bases between. The CDR3 is made up of 12 amino acids. Germline CDR1 and CDR2: LNHDA and SQIVND (reference sequence). The CDR3 DNA sequence: TGTGCCAGTAGTATACGCGGGGGTGGAGCTTTCTTT. Translating gives CASSIRGGGAFF.

The chain employs TRBV9 and TRBJ2-2, with D perhaps being TRBD1 or TRBD2 (6 bases each). The ends were cut back, 0 bases at V and 4 bases at J, with 13 bases in the middle. Germline loops: CDR1 SGDLS, CDR2 YYNGEE. The CDR3 is 16 amino acids. CDR3: CASSVEGGVGTGELFF. CDR3 in DNA: TGTGCCAGCAGCGTAGAGGGGGGAGTTGGCACCGGGGAGCTGTTTTTT.

The rearrangement links TRBV11-2 to TRBJ2-1, with 7 positions matching TRBD2. The V and J ends lost 0 bases and 15 bases, in that order; junction bases with no gene match: 5. This CDR3 comprises 12 residues. Per the germline V gene, CDR1 is SGHAT and CDR2 is FQNNGV. CDR3 sequence: CASSLDPPGGFF. DNA of the CDR3: TGTGCCAGCAGCTTAGATCCCCCGGGGGGGTTCTTC.

This sequence joins TRBV11-2 and TRBJ1-1; D is undetermined. The CDR3 is 15 residues long. Trimming shortened V by 1 base and J by 5 bases, and 14 bases separated the two germline ends. The germline V gene encodes CDR1 SGHAT and CDR2 FQNNGV. In nucleotides, the CDR3 is TGTGCCAGCAGCTTAGGACCCGACATGAGAACTGAAGCTTTCTTT. Residues: CASSLGPDMRTEAFF.